This TCR beta chain was recorded in a study of blood T cell repertoires in COVID-19. At the level of the study: Samples taken during acute and convalescent COVID-19 were collected in the United States, Italy and Spain. Sources were T cells, B-cell-depleted T cells, or PBMCs; the material itself was cDNA or gDNA.

The CDR3 consists of 13 residues. Trimming left V 1 base short and J 5 bases short, with 6 bases between. Germline V lookup: CDR1 LNHDA, CDR2 SQIVND (reference sequence). The authors' processing: Using reference gene primer amplification, nucleated cell counts were estimated. The table came from immunoSEQ multiplex PCR; TCRdb's copy has only in-frame clones and leaves some out. V, J and clone size reflect that table, while D and trimming were determined from the DNA. The table has about 79,000 clones, over 85% seen once. V usage is TRBV19 and J usage is TRBJ2-1; D not certain. The TCR originated in a man aged 45-65 years with active COVID-19. The sequencing input was peripheral blood. CDR3 sequence (DNA): TGTGCCAGTAGTATAGGGCAGAACAATGAGCAGTTCTTC. Its protein is CASSIGQNNEQFF. The full variable domain, rest sourced from reference TRBV19 and TRBJ2-1, is DGGITQSPKYLFRKEGQNVTLSCEQNLNHDAMYWYRQDPGQGLRLIYYSQIVNDFQKGDIAEGYSVSREKKESFPLTVTSAQKNPTAFYLCASSIGQNNEQFFGPGTRLTVL.